This TCR beta chain was captured by sequencing in a study of cytomegalovirus exposure and HLA in healthy donors. Study-level points and caveats: In vitro assays verified that three CMV-associated chains recognized CMV antigens specifically. Roughly uniform sequencing depth across donors was assumed, possibly incorrectly.

Whereas donors were nominally healthy upon sampling, unrecorded immune exposures were probable. As for this clone: Antigen unknown.

This PCR relied on a set of 60 Vbeta primers and 13 Jbeta primers. Only in-frame clones appear in the TCRdb table, and some are missing; sequencing was by immunoSEQ multiplex PCR. The table has 100,000 to 150,000 clones, 70% to 80% seen once; the top ten hold more than 3%. Sequencing was done on a sample of PBMCs. The TCR sequence derives from a man younger than 40 in good health and CMV-seronegative.

In nucleotides, the CDR3 is TGTGCCAGCAGCTTGGCGGTCCTAGTGGGCTCTGGAAACACCATATATTTT. It is translated as CASSLAVLVGSGNTIYF. The V and J genes are TRBV5-5 and TRBJ1-3; no clear D gene. The CDR3 contains 17 residues. The germline gives CDR1 SGHKS, CDR2 YYEKEE (reference sequence). The ends were cut back, 0 bases at V and 0 bases at J, with 13 bases in the middle.